Listed below are T cell receptor beta chains from one sample, sequenced in a study of blood T cells in healthy people across ages. TCRdb recomputed calls from the 5' RACE reads with MiXCR, one row per CDR3 protein. The profile shows around 2 million distinct CDR3 sequences, about 39% of them singletons. Sequencing used blood. Every receptor here comes from a human donor in good health. Each CDR3 is given with its conserved first and last residue. The D gene is left open where the match is weak. Clone size is not always given. Where it is, it says once, few, many or a class for expanded clones.

abundance	v_gene	d_gene	j_gene	CDR3nt	CDR3aa
.	TRBV5-1	TRBD1	TRBJ1-1	TGCACCAGCAGCGGTACGCCTTATAACAGGGGGCTTGGGGACACTGAAGCTTTCTTT	CTSSGTPYNRGLGDTEAFF
.	TRBV5-5	TRBD2	TRBJ2-3	TGTGCCAGCAACTTACCCCTCGGACTAGCGCGGGGGACAGATACGCAGTATTTT	CASNLPLGLARGTDTQYF
.	TRBV4-3	TRBD2	TRBJ2-1	TGCGCCAGCAGCCAAGGAGATCTAGCGGGGGACTCCTACAATGAGCAGTTCTTC	CASSQGDLAGDSYNEQFF
.	TRBV20-1	.	TRBJ2-7	TGCAGTGCCAGGGAGGTCTCTATGCTCTACGAGCAGTACTTC	CSAREVSMLYEQYF
.	TRBV5-1	.	TRBJ1-1	TGCGCCAGCAGCTTGACTCCTCCGCGCCGCGAGAACACTGAAGCTTTCTTT	CASSLTPPRRENTEAFF
few	TRBV7-2	TRBD2	TRBJ2-7	TGTGCCAGCAGCCCGGGGGGATGGGCAGCCGCCTACGAGCAGTACTTC	CASSPGGWAAAYEQYF
few	TRBV11-2	TRBD2	TRBJ2-7	TGTGCCAGCAGCACTAGCGGGGGGGCCGTGTACGAGCAGTACTTC	CASSTSGGAVYEQYF
.	TRBV6-5	.	TRBJ2-3	TGTGCCAGCAGTTACCTAAATCTACCCCCCGGGGGACCAACAGATACGCAGTATTTT	CASSYLNLPPGGPTDTQYF
.	TRBV15	.	TRBJ1-5	TGTGCCACCAGCAGAGACAGGGGTTGGAATCAGCCCCAGCATTTT	CATSRDRGWNQPQHF
.	TRBV29-1	TRBD1	TRBJ1-2	TGCAGCGTTGATAGTCCCGGGACAGGGACCTATGGCTACACCTTC	CSVDSPGTGTYGYTF
.	TRBV7-9	.	TRBJ2-7	TGTGCCAGCAGCCGGGAGGTGGAACAGGGCTGGGGCGACGAGCAGTACTTC	CASSREVEQGWGDEQYF
few	TRBV3-1	TRBD2	TRBJ2-1	TGTGCCAGCAGCCCTACCCACGCGGGGGGGATCAATGAGCAGTTCTTC	CASSPTHAGGINEQFF
.	TRBV7-2	TRBD2	TRBJ2-5	TGTGCCAGCAGCTTAACTAGCGGGGAACAAGAGACCCAGTACTTC	CASSLTSGEQETQYF
.	TRBV21-1	.	TRBJ1-1	TGTGCCAGCAGCAGGCCCGACAGGGGGCGGCCGGAAACTTTCTTT	CASSRPDRGRPETFF
once	TRBV7-2	.	TRBJ2-1	TGTGCCAGCAGCTTGGAACAGGCCTCCTACAATGAGCAGTTCTTC	CASSLEQASYNEQFF
many	TRBV12-3/TRBV12-4	TRBD1	TRBJ1-6	TGTGCCAGCAGCCAAAAGGGACAGGGTAATTCACCCCTCCACTTT	CASSQKGQGNSPLHF
.	TRBV20-1	.	TRBJ2-7	TGCAGTGCTAGAGAAAGGGGATGGTCCTACGAGCAGTACTTC	CSARERGWSYEQYF